This T cell receptor (beta chain) was documented in a study of shared clonotypes between healthy human individuals. CD45RO negativity and positive selection for CCR7 defined naive CD8 cells, a population that excluded terminally differentiated effector memory CD45RA+ cells. V lost 4 bases and J lost 6; bases outside the gene matches: 1. Germline assignment: CDR1 SGHTS and CDR2 YDEGEE. The CDR3 has 11 residues. This table comes from immunoSEQ multiplex PCR, and its TCRdb copy is limited to in-frame clones, with some not included. Counted here are about 2.1 million clones, 80% to 95% occurring once; the ten biggest clones make up less than 2%.

The sequencing sample was made of naive CD8+ T cells from PBMCs. The receptor's source is a young man in good health. Some clones in this sample may be carry-over from other donors' samples. The V gene is TRBV5-8, the J gene TRBJ2-7; TRBD1 aligns across 7 bases. CDR3 DNA: TGTGCCAGCAGCACAGGGGCCGAGCAGTACTTC. Translating gives CASSTGAEQYF.